One sample yielded the 30 T cell receptor beta chains listed below, sequenced in a study of T cell responses to AZD1222 COVID-19 vaccine. Some clones are missing from TCRdb's copy, which holds only in-frame ones; the method was immunoSEQ multiplex PCR. This table has 90,000 to 130,000 clones, roughly 90% appearing once. This specimen was peripheral blood, taken 28 days after the second AZD1222 dose. The source of these receptors is an adult who received the AZD1222 COVID-19 vaccine.

The chain is built from TRBV4-1 and TRBJ2-5; 7 nucleotides align to TRBD1. CDR1 is MGHRA and CDR2 is YSYEKL in the germline V gene. This CDR3 is built from 15 residues. Trimming cost V 4 bases and J 4 bases; bases outside gene matches: 9. This chain's CDR3 is CASSPEGQPRETQYF. The CDR3 nucleotides read TGCGCCAGCAGCCCAGAGGGACAGCCGCGAGAGACCCAGTACTTC.

This chain uses TRBV6-4 with TRBJ2-2; D is unclear. CDR1 MRHNA and CDR2 SNTAGT come from the germline V gene. There are 12 residues in the CDR3. Trimming pared 6 bases from V and 0 bases from J, leaving 2 bases between. The DNA for the CDR3 is TGTGCCAGCAGGGCGAACACCGGGGAGCTGTTTTTT. Translating gives CASRANTGELFF.

This clone was detected a few times. The rearrangement links TRBV10-2 to TRBJ1-5; a possible D gene is TRBD1 (6 bases). Germline-derived CDR1 and CDR2 are WSHSY and SAAADI. The CDR3 sequence is 13 residues long. Between the trimmed V and J ends, which lost 5 bases and 7 bases, there was a span of 12 bases. The CDR3 here is CASSTGTSQPQHF. CDR3 DNA sequence: TGCGCCAGCAGTACCGGGACATCGCAGCCCCAGCATTTT.

The chain is built from TRBV3-1 (or the pseudogene TRBV3-2) and TRBJ2-1; 7 bases are shared with TRBD2. CDR1 is LGHDT and CDR2 is YNNKEL in the germline V gene (reference sequence). This CDR3 region has 16 residues. J gave up 5 bases and V 3 bases, and 10 bases lay outside the gene matches. CDR3 residues: CASSHLPGLPDNEQFF. Here the CDR3 DNA reads TGTGCCAGCAGCCATTTACCGGGACTACCCGACAATGAGCAGTTCTTC.

The rearrangement joins TRBV2 to TRBJ1-1; 7 positions match TRBD1. The V segment lost 9 bases and the J segment 3 bases; nucleotides outside the gene matches: 13. The germline CDR1 and CDR2 sequences are SNHLY and FYNNEI. The CDR3 is made up of 15 amino acids. The CDR3 loop reads CARGGGGDKYTEAFF. The CDR3 DNA sequence: TGTGCCAGGGGGGGAGGGGGCGATAAGTACACTGAAGCTTTCTTT.

This clone has just one count. The chain employs TRBV11-2 and TRBJ2-6; D remains ambiguous. The CDR3 loop spans 14 amino acids. The germline CDR1 and CDR2 sequences are SGHAT and FQNNGV. Trimming left V 3 bases short and J 7 bases short, with 10 bases between. The CDR3 is CASSFLLGANVLTF. CDR3 in DNA: TGTGCCAGCAGCTTCTTGTTAGGCGCCAACGTCCTGACTTTC.

The chain links TRBV30 to TRBJ1-2; D gene unclear. The V gene's germline CDR1 is GTSNPN and CDR2 SVGIG (reference sequence). V was cut by 2 bases and J by 6 bases, with 10 bases left in between. This CDR3 is 12 amino acids long. The CDR3: CAWSSRAHGYTF. Written as DNA, the CDR3 is TGTGCCTGGAGTAGTAGGGCACATGGCTACACCTTC.

J is TRBJ2-7 and V is TRBV5-1; D gene uncertain. V shed 1 base and J shed 0 bases, with 14 bases lying between them. Germline V gene lookup returns CDR1 SGHRS and CDR2 YFSETQ. This CDR3 region has 16 residues. The chain's CDR3 is CASSLYSGQTSYEQYF. CDR3 nucleotide sequence: TGCGCCAGCAGCTTGTATTCAGGCCAGACCTCCTACGAGCAGTACTTC.

The rearrangement uses TRBV5-1 and TRBJ1-1; no firm D call. The CDR3 totals 14 residues. V was pared by 1 base and J by 0 bases, with 7 bases between. Per germline, CDR1 SGHRS and CDR2 YFSETQ. The CDR3 sequence is CASSLKQMNTEAFF. CDR3 coding DNA: TGCGCCAGCAGCTTGAAACAGATGAACACTGAAGCTTTCTTT.

As to this clone: The same CDR3 also results from other DNA sequences found in this sample. This rearrangement joins TRBV3-1 (or the pseudogene TRBV3-2) to TRBJ1-1, with D perhaps matching TRBD1 (5 bases). The CDR3 contains 14 residues. V lost 3 bases to trimming and J lost 1 base, with 9 bases between them. Germline V gene data show CDR1 as LGHDT and CDR2 as YNNKEL (reference sequence). The CDR3 nucleotides are TGTGCCAGCAGCCAGACAGAGAGGAACACTGAAGCTTTCTTT. Amino acid sequence: CASSQTERNTEAFF.

The rearrangement joins TRBV5-4 to TRBJ1-2, with D tentatively TRBD1 (5 bases). The CDR3 extends over 14 amino acids. CDR1 and CDR2 (germline): SGHNT, YYREEE (reference sequence). Between the trimmed V and J ends, which lost 4 bases and 5 bases, there was a span of 15 bases. The CDR3 is CASSRDRSPYGYTF. CDR3 sequence (DNA): TGTGCCAGCAGCCGGGACCGGAGTCCTTATGGCTACACCTTC.

This sequence joins TRBV7-9 and TRBJ2-5; 7 bases fit TRBD1. From germline, CDR1 is SEHNR and CDR2 FQNEAQ (reference sequence). The V gene end was trimmed by 5 bases and the J gene end by 5 bases; junction bases not matched to a gene: 8. The CDR3 extends over 14 amino acids. CDR3 bases: TGTGCCAGCAGCCCAAGACAGGGTCCCGAGACCCAGTACTTC. This sequence encodes CASSPRQGPETQYF.

The rearrangement links TRBV4-1 to TRBJ2-7, with a weak D call TRBD2 (6 bases). V lost 0 bases, J lost 7 bases, and 16 bases lay in between. Germline V CDR1 and CDR2: MGHRA, YSYEKL. CDR3 length: 15 residues. The CDR3 coding sequence is TGCGCCAGCAGCCAAGATCCGCCGGGAGCGGGTGAGCAGTACTTC. It codes for CASSQDPPGAGEQYF.

The chain joins TRBV11-2 to TRBJ1-1; TRBD1 matches at 8 bases. The V segment lost 4 bases and the J segment 2 bases; nucleotides outside the gene matches: 12. The CDR3 is 17 amino acids. Germline assignment: CDR1 SGHAT and CDR2 FQNNGV. The CDR3 is CASSSIDRGLTNTEAFF. The CDR3 DNA reads TGTGCCAGCAGCTCCATCGACAGGGGACTTACAAACACTGAAGCTTTCTTT.

The J gene is TRBJ2-5, the V gene TRBV6-1; TRBD2 aligns across 11 bases. The CDR3 is 18 residues long. Trimming removed 1 base from V and 4 bases from J; junction bases left unmatched: 11. CDR1 and CDR2 (germline): MNHNS, SASEGT. The chain's CDR3 is CASSEVVAGGPLVETQYF. In DNA form, the CDR3 reads TGTGCCAGCAGTGAAGTGGTAGCGGGGGGGCCGTTAGTAGAGACCCAGTACTTC.

The chain is built from TRBV5-1 and TRBJ2-2, with 7 bases lining up with TRBD1. The junction had 9 bases not matched to a gene; V was cut back by 4 bases and J by 6 bases. CDR3 size: 15 residues. The germline CDR1 and CDR2 sequences are SGHRS and YFSETQ. The CDR3 reads CASSRDSNGAGELFF. CDR3 nucleotides: TGCGCCAGCAGCCGGGACAGTAACGGGGCCGGGGAGCTGTTTTTT.

This clone was counted a single time. The chain employs TRBV12-3 or TRBV12-4 and TRBJ1-4; 9 bases are a match to TRBD1. V was clipped by 5 bases and J by 8 bases; unmatched bases: 3. This CDR3 has 13 residues. The CDR3 protein is CASSTDRGEKLFF. In DNA form, the CDR3 reads TGTGCCAGCAGTACGGACAGGGGCGAAAAACTGTTTTTT.

DNA of the CDR3: TGTGCCAGCAGTTACTCTGGAAACACCATATATTTT. Translating gives CASSYSGNTIYF. The rearrangement links TRBV12-3 or TRBV12-4 to TRBJ1-3, with D unclear. Deletions cut 4 bases from V and 0 bases from J, with 1 base between. The CDR3 contains 12 residues.

The chain recombines TRBV28 with TRBJ1-3, with a possible D match to TRBD1 (6 bases). The germline V and J ends were trimmed by 5 bases and 2 bases, with 13 bases remaining between them. This CDR3 spans 15 amino acids. In germline, CDR1 is MDHEN, CDR2 SYDVKM. In DNA form, the CDR3 reads TGTGCCAGCAGTCCGATGACAGGCCCTGGAAACACCATATATTTT. This translates into CASSPMTGPGNTIYF.

The chain is built from TRBV5-1 and TRBJ2-2, with 7 positions matching TRBD2. Germline lookup yields CDR1 SGHRS and CDR2 YFSETQ. V was pared by 4 bases and J by 8 bases, with 14 bases of the junction left unmatched. The CDR3 covers 16 residues. The CDR3 bases are TGCGCCAGCAGCCTCCCCGGCGGGGGAGGTTTGGGGGAGCTGTTTTTT. Its protein is CASSLPGGGGLGELFF. Complete variable domain (other parts from reference TRBV5-1 and TRBJ2-2): KAGVTQTPRYLIKTRGQQVTLSCSPISGHRSVSWYQQTPGQGLQFLFEYFSETQRNKGNFPGRFSGRQFSNSRSEMNVSTLELGDSALYLCASSLPGGGGLGELFFGEGSRLTVL.

This chain joins TRBV27 and TRBJ2-6, with TRBD1 matching over 7 bases. CDR1 is MNHEY and CDR2 is SMNVEV in the germline V gene (reference sequence). The length of the CDR3 is 16 residues. After removal of 3 bases from V and 4 bases from J, the junction contained 6 bases not matched to a gene. This CDR3 is CASSFEDRAGANVLTF. The CDR3 nucleotides are TGTGCCAGCAGTTTCGAAGACAGGGCGGGGGCCAACGTCCTGACTTTC.

The count of this clone is one. J is TRBJ1-1 and V is TRBV7-8; 10 nucleotides agree with TRBD1. J lost 5 bases, V lost 5 bases, and 5 bases had no gene match. Germline V lookup: CDR1 SGHVS, CDR2 FQNEAQ. CDR3 length: 14 residues. CDR3 residues: CASSPGQGDTEAFF. The CDR3 DNA sequence: TGTGCCAGCAGCCCAGGACAGGGGGATACTGAAGCTTTCTTT.

V usage is TRBV6-4 and J usage is TRBJ2-1; the D is unclear. The CDR3 covers 13 residues. The germline V and J ends were trimmed by 3 bases and 4 bases, with 7 bases remaining between them. Germline CDR1 reads MRHNA; CDR2 reads SNTAGT. CDR3 sequence: CASSEENYNEQFF. The CDR3 nucleotides read TGTGCCAGCAGTGAGGAGAATTACAATGAGCAGTTCTTC.

V is TRBV5-1 and J is TRBJ2-5; 11 bases agree with TRBD1. The trim removed 3 bases at V and 4 bases at J, leaving 5 bases unmatched. The germline CDR1 and CDR2 sequences are SGHRS and YFSETQ. The CDR3 runs 15 residues. The CDR3 sequence: CASSSSGTGGETQYF. The CDR3, as DNA: TGCGCCAGCAGCTCCTCCGGGACAGGGGGAGAGACCCAGTACTTC.

The chain uses TRBV7-2 and TRBJ2-2; weak D call: TRBD2 (6 bases). The V gene's germline CDR1 is SGHTA and CDR2 FQGNSA. The CDR3 length is 18 residues. Trimming took off 1 base at V and 2 bases at J, with 17 bases between the two ends. CDR3 in DNA: TGTGCCAGCAGCTTAGGGGTGGGCCTAGCGAGAAACACCGGGGAGCTGTTTTTT. It yields the protein CASSLGVGLARNTGELFF.

V usage is TRBV2 and J usage is TRBJ2-5; TRBD2 aligns across 15 bases. V was pared by 1 base and J by 7 bases, with 4 bases of the junction left unmatched. The CDR3 totals 16 residues. The V gene's germline CDR1 is SNHLY and CDR2 FYNNEI. The CDR3 nucleotides are TGTGCCAGCAGTGAAGAAGGACTAGCGGGGGGGGCGACCCAGTACTTC. The encoded protein is CASSEEGLAGGATQYF.

This sequence joins TRBV5-6 and TRBJ2-5, with TRBD1 as a possible D gene (5 bases). V dropped 2 bases and J dropped 2 bases, with 7 bases sitting between them. There are 13 residues in the CDR3. CDR1 and CDR2 (germline): SGHDT, YYEEEE. Written as DNA, the CDR3 is TGTGCCAGCAGCTTCCCAGGGCAAGAGACCCAGTACTTC. Residues: CASSFPGQETQYF.

The V gene is TRBV11-2, the J gene TRBJ2-6; maybe TRBD1 (5 bases). CDR1 and CDR2 from the germline V gene are SGHAT and FQNNGV. Between the trimmed V and J ends, which lost 2 bases and 0 bases, there was a span of 14 bases. This CDR3 has 18 amino acids. The CDR3 loop reads CASSLMETADSGANVLTF. The CDR3 bases are TGTGCCAGCAGCTTAATGGAGACAGCCGACTCTGGGGCCAACGTCCTGACTTTC.

This chain links TRBV4-1 with TRBJ1-2, with D unclear. Per germline, CDR1 MGHRA and CDR2 YSYEKL. V lost 1 base and J lost 8, with 26 bases in between. The CDR3 loop spans 18 amino acids. CDR3: CASSQVFKGRADGYGYTF. CDR3 nucleotide sequence: TGCGCCAGCAGCCAAGTTTTTAAGGGTCGGGCAGATGGGTACGGCTACACCTTC.

The CDR3 nucleotides read TGTGCCTGGAGTGTCCTCCGGGCCCAGTACTTC. Encoded protein: CAWSVLRAQYF. The genes are TRBV30 and TRBJ2-5; no clear D. The CDR3 totals 11 residues. Trimming removed 0 bases from V and 9 bases from J, with 8 bases in between. Germline loops: CDR1 GTSNPN, CDR2 SVGIG (reference sequence). The variable domain in full, with the rest retrieved from reference TRBV30 and TRBJ2-5, is SQTIHQWPATLVQPVGSPLSLECTVEGTSNPNLYWYRQAAGRGLQLLFYSVGIGQISSEVPQNLSASRPQDRQFILSSKKLLLSDSGFYLCAWSVLRAQYFGPGTRLLVL.